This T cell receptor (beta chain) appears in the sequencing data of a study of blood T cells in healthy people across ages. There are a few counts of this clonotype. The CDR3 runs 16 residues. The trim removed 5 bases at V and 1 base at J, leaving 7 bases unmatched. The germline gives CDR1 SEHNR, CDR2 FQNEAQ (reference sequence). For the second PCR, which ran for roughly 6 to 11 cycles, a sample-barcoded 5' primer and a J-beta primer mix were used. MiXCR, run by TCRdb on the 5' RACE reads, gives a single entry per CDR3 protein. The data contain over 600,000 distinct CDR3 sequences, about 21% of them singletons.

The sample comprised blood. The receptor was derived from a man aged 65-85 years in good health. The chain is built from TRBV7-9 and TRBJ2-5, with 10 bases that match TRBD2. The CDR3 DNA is TGTGCCAGCAGCCCCCAGTGGACTAGCGGCCAAGAGACCCAGTACTTC. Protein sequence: CASSPQWTSGQETQYF.